The sequence of this TCR beta chain was determined in a study of T cells and Merkel cell carcinoma outcomes. Study-level results: Reportedly, T-cell repertoire with density predicts Merkel cell carcinoma outcomes.

Profiling relied on immunoSEQ multiplex PCR, and the TCRdb table lists in-frame clones only, not all of them. Here the sample spans 3,100 or so clones, approximately 79% being singletons. V lost 4 bases to trimming and J lost 2 bases; unmatched junction nucleotides: 7. The germline V gene has CDR1 MNHEY and CDR2 SMNVEV (reference sequence). This CDR3 comprises 16 residues. On this clone: What it binds is unknown.

This chain links TRBV27 with TRBJ2-1, with 8 bases matching TRBD1. This clonotype originated in a human donor with Merkel cell carcinoma. Sequenced input: tumor tissue from Merkel cell carcinoma. The CDR3 nucleotides are TGTGCCAGCAGTTCTCGGACAGGGAACCCCTACAATGAGCAGTTCTTC. Translation gives CASSSRTGNPYNEQFF.